This TCR beta chain emerged from a study of memory CD4+ T cells and cytomegalovirus serostatus. Using immunoSEQ multiplex PCR, the repertoire was profiled, and TCRdb retains in-frame clones only, with some absent. The data contain 40,000 or so clones, around 79% of them singletons. CDR3 length: 18 amino acids. V was clipped by 2 bases and J by 0 bases; unmatched bases: 7. The germline gives CDR1 SEHNR, CDR2 FQNEAQ (reference sequence). The sort gate was single viable CD3+CD4+CD8-CD45RO+ cells for memory CD4+ T cells. The sample taken for sequencing was memory CD4+ T cells from blood. The receptor's source is an adult in good health and CMV-seronegative. V and J are TRBV7-9 and TRBJ2-6, with 7 bases lining up with TRBD1. CDR3 coding DNA: TGTGCCAGCAGCTTAAGGACAGGTGGAAGCTCTGGGGCCAACGTCCTGACTTTC. Residues: CASSLRTGGSSGANVLTF.